This T cell receptor (beta chain) was sequenced during a study of cytomegalovirus exposure and HLA in healthy donors. Both 60 Vbeta primers and 13 Jbeta primers went into the PCR. The repertoire was sequenced with immunoSEQ multiplex PCR; TCRdb's copy has only in-frame clones and lacks some. Of more than 140,000 clones in the sample, over 60% were seen once. The TCR originated in a woman aged 30 to 39 in good health and CMV-seropositive. What was sequenced was PBMCs.

The CDR3 DNA follows: TGTGCCAGCAGTGAAGAACAGGGACCCTCCTACAATGAGCAGTTCTTC. It encodes CASSEEQGPSYNEQFF. This rearrangement joins TRBV2 to TRBJ2-1, with TRBD1 as a possible D gene (6 bases). Per germline, CDR1 SNHLY and CDR2 FYNNEI. V was trimmed by 1 base and J by 0 bases, leaving 10 bases between them. The CDR3 has 16 residues.